The rows below give T cell receptor beta chains drawn from one sample of a study of blood T cell repertoires in COVID-19. This table comes from immunoSEQ multiplex PCR, and its TCRdb copy is limited to in-frame clones, with some not included. The profile covers about 170,000 clones, with 92% appearing a single time and roughly 5% taken by the ten largest. The sample comprised peripheral blood. Receptors were obtained from a man aged 25 to 45 with COVID-19, enrolled during active disease. CDR3s include the opening cysteine and the closing phenylalanine or tryptophan.

v_call,j_call,cdr3_aa
TRBV6-2/TRBV6-3,TRBJ1-5,CASSYRGGGNQPQHF
TRBV5-4,TRBJ2-7,CASRETGTGEQYF
TRBV7-6,TRBJ2-7,CASSSPTGGKNEQYF
TRBV5-6,TRBJ1-5,CASSLSGPGNQPQHF
TRBV7-2,TRBJ1-2,CASSPRRAGFRDGYTF
TRBV5-1,TRBJ2-7,CASSLGPGSEVGQYF
TRBV5-6,TRBJ2-7,CASSHLAEDYEQYF
TRBV19,TRBJ1-6,CASSPRLREGEGQRGPLHF
TRBV6-4,TRBJ1-6,CASGPGLGNSPLHF
TRBV4-3,TRBJ1-5,CASSERGNQPQHF
TRBV6-5,TRBJ1-3,CASTTGTAGNTIYF
TRBV19,TRBJ1-3,CASTRTGPGNTIYF
TRBV11-2,TRBJ2-1,CASSLPISYNEQFF
TRBV9,TRBJ1-2,CASSARDRGDYGYTF
TRBV28,TRBJ2-7,CASSSGQGPYEQYF
TRBV25-1,TRBJ2-1,CASSLPRDYHNEQFF
TRBV10-3,TRBJ1-1,CAISEVQAEAFF
TRBV3-1/TRBV3-2,TRBJ2-1,CASSPLAGVNNEQFF
TRBV6-5,TRBJ1-5,CASRPRVGNQPQHF
TRBV6-2/TRBV6-3,TRBJ2-1,CASSYSDISSSYNEQFF
TRBV10-2,TRBJ1-5,CASSDIGGVGLQPQHF
TRBV19,TRBJ2-2,CASSWTGNTGELFF